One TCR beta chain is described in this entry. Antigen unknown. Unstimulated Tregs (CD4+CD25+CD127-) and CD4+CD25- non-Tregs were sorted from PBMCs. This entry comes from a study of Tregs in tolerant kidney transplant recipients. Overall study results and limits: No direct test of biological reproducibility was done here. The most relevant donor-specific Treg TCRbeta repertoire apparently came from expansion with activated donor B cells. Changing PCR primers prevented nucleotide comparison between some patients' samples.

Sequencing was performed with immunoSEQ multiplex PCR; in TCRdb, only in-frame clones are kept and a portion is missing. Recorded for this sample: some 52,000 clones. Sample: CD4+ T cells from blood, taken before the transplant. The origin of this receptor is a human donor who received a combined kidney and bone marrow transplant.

The part of the CDR3 DNA that was read is TGTGCCAGCAGTCAAATGGGGCACGCTAATGAAAAA. Translating gives CASSQMGHANEK. The whole CDR3 sequence reads CASSQMGHANEKLFF. This chain joins TRBV11-2 and TRBJ1-4, with TRBD1 as a possible D gene (5 bases). The observed sequence ends 3 residues before the CDR3 terminus, with the missing tail filled in from the germline J gene. The germline CDR1 and CDR2 sequences are SGHAT and FQNNGV. The CDR3 runs to 15 residues. V was pared by 6 bases and J by 3 bases, with 14 bases between.